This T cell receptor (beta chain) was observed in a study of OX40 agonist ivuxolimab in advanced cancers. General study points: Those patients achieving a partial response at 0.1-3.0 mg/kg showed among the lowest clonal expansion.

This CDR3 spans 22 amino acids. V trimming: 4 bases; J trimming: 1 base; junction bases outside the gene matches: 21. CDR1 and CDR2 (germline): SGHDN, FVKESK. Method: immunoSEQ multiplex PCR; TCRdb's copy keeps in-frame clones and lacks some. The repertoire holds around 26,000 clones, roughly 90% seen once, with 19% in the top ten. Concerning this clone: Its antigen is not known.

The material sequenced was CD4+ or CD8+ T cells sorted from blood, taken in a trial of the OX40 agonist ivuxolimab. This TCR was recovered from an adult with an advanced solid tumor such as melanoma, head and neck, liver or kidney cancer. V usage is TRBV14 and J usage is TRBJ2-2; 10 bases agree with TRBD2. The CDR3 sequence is CASSPLTGPKREGLRNTGELFF. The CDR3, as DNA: TGTGCCAGCAGCCCGTTGACAGGGCCCAAGCGGGAGGGCCTAAGGAACACCGGGGAGCTGTTTTTT.